This TCR beta chain was identified during a study of blood T cells in healthy people across ages. A note on this clonotype: This could be a read error, since a much larger clone is one nucleotide away.

Combining a sample-barcoded 5' primer with a J-beta primer mix, a second PCR ran for roughly 7 to 11 cycles. A single record per CDR3 protein comes from TCRdb applying MiXCR to the 5' RACE reads. Among roughly 1.5 million distinct CDR3 sequences listed, about 45% were seen once. The germline V gene encodes CDR1 SQVTM and CDR2 ANQGSEA. V was pared by 4 bases and J by 2 bases, with 13 bases between. The CDR3 is 14 residues long. Sequenced input: blood. This receptor was taken from a woman in her late teens or twenties in good health. The rearrangement joins TRBV29-1 to TRBJ2-3; D is ambiguous. CDR3 protein: CSVVNLSYTDTQYF. The DNA for the CDR3 is TGCAGCGTTGTTAATCTGAGTTACACAGATACGCAGTATTTT.